This TCR beta chain was retrieved from a study of CXCR3-negative and CXCR3-positive naive CD8 T cells. CDR1 and CDR2 from the germline V gene are SGHRS and YFSETQ. The CDR3 runs to 14 residues. The libraries of TRB cDNA were prepared using 5' RACE with UMI labels. After re-calling the 5' RACE reads, TCRdb lists one entry per CDR3 protein, DNA absent. In total, the table holds under 85,000 distinct CDR3 sequences. The sequencing input was naive CXCR3- CD8+ T cells from blood. Subset meaning: CD45RO-CCR7+CD27+CD95- naive CD8+ T cells lacking CXCR3 (TNR3-). V usage is TRBV5-1 and J usage is TRBJ2-7; TCRdb selects TRBD1, and the lack of DNA leaves this call unchecked. The clonotype comes from a human donor in good health. Some clones in this sample may be carry-over from other donors' samples. CDR3 sequence: CASSLVSPDYEQYF.